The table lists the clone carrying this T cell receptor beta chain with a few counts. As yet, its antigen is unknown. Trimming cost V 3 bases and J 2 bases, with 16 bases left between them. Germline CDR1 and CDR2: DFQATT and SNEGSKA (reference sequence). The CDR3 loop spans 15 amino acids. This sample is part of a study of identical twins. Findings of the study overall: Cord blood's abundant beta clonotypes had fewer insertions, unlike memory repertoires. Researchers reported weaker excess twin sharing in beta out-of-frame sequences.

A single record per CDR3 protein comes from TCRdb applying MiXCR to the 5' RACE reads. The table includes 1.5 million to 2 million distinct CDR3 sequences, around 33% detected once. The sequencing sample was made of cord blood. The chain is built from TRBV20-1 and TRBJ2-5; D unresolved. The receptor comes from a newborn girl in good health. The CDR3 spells CSASLAAYLQETQYF. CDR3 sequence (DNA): TGCAGTGCTAGTTTGGCGGCGTATTTACAAGAGACCCAGTACTTC.